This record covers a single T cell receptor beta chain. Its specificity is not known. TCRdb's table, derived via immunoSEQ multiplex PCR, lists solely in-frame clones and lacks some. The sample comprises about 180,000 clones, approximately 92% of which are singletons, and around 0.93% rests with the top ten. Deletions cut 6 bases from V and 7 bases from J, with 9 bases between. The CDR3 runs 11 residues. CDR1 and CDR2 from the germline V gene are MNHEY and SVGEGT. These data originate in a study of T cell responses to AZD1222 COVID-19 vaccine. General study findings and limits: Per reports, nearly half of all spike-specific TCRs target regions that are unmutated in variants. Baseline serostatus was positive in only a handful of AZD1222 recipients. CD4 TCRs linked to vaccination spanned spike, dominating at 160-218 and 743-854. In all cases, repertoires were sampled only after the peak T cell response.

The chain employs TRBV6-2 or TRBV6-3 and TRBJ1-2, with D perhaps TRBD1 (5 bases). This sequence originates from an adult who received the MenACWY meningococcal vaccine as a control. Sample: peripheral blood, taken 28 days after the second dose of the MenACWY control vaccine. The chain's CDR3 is CASSQGFGYTF. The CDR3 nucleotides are TGTGCCAGCAGCCAGGGCTTTGGCTACACCTTC.